The source of this T cell receptor (beta chain) is a study of cytotoxic CD8 clonotypes in ibrutinib-treated CLL. On the study more broadly: Researchers reported about a dozen relapsed/refractory and about 14 treatment-naive patients, around 17 of them IGHV unmutated. With a range of 6 to 36, the median treatment time before response samples were taken was 12 to 13 months.

A note on this clone: The antigen remains unidentified.

As input for TCR beta libraries, roughly 2.1 micrograms of genomic DNA came from cryopreserved PBMCs. Whole-study findings and limits: While tracking circulating CD8+ T-cell counts, baseline clonality exceeded that of age-matched healthy donors.

The V segment lost 2 bases and the J segment 2 bases; nucleotides outside the gene matches: 3. The CDR3 extends over 15 amino acids. Per the germline V gene, CDR1 is LGHNA and CDR2 is YSLEER. Only in-frame clones appear in the TCRdb table, and some are missing; sequencing was by immunoSEQ multiplex PCR. Among 60,000 to 75,000 clones listed, just over 90% were seen once. The sequence was obtained from a human donor with chronic lymphocytic leukemia. The sample was PBMCs, taken after 12 months of ibrutinib treatment. The chain is built from TRBV4-3 and TRBJ2-7; 10 bases match TRBD1. The CDR3 DNA is TGCGCCAGCAGCCAACGGGACAGGGGCGCCTACGAGCAGTACTTC. Protein: CASSQRDRGAYEQYF.